This T cell receptor (beta chain) was retrieved from a study of cytomegalovirus exposure and HLA in healthy donors. As regards this clone: What it binds is unknown. One end of the junction does not line up with germline, which may come from a read error.

Study-level points and caveats: The authors excluded some V segments, including TRBV6-2 and TRBV6-3, as indistinguishable.

The CDR3 totals 15 residues. The germline V gene has CDR1 SGHAT and CDR2 FQNNGV. The PCR had 60 Vbeta and 13 Jbeta primers. Some clones are missing from TCRdb's copy, which holds only in-frame ones; the method was immunoSEQ multiplex PCR. The sample consists of about 140,000 clones, 75% of them appearing once. The chain employs TRBV11-2 and TRBJ2-7; TRBD1 matches at 7 bases. The material sequenced was PBMCs. The receptor was derived from a man in his late teens or twenties in good health and CMV-seropositive. Here the CDR3 reads CPSSLGSGGFYEQYF. CDR3 sequence (DNA): TGTCCCAGCAGCTTAGGCTCAGGGGGTTTCTACGAGCAGTACTTC.